A single sample gave rise to the 13 T cell receptor beta chains below, sequenced in a study of CD8+ T cells in alopecia areata (dated 2018 in TCRdb). Receptor amplification or capture employed the immunoSEQ multiplex PCR assay. For TCR sequencing, RNA was extracted from every sample and reverse transcribed into cDNA to serve as template. Sourced from immuneACCESS, this table was stored by TCRdb with only in-frame sequences that have V and J called. A share of the clones is absent; for the studies checked, an unresolved V gene accounts for under half, and the remainder has no known explanation. The sample table lists 130,000 to 150,000 clones, 80% to 90% of them with a count of one. The ten most abundant clones make up approximately 16% of the sample. In the paper's terms, the time point label means: baseline before oral tofacitinib. The sequencing used CD8+ T cells sorted from blood, collected at week 0. The source is a human donor with alopecia areata.

The chain uses TRBV30 and TRBJ2-1; D is ambiguous. The ends were cut back, 0 bases at V and 0 bases at J, with 9 bases in the middle. CDR1 is GTSNPN, CDR2 SVGIG, per germline (reference sequence). The length of the CDR3 is 15 residues. CDR3 coding DNA: TGTGCCTGGAGTGTACCGCGAGTCTCCTACAATGAGCAGTTCTTC. Translation gives CAWSVPRVSYNEQFF.

The rearrangement uses TRBV9 and TRBJ2-3; D gene ambiguous. Per germline, CDR1 SGDLS and CDR2 YYNGEE. This CDR3 spans 16 amino acids. V lost 5 bases to trimming and J lost 2 bases, with 18 bases between them. The CDR3 DNA reads as TGTGCCAGCAGTCCGGCCGGAGTTAGCCCCACAGATACGCAGTATTTT. It is translated as CASSPAGVSPTDTQYF.

The chain links TRBV7-9 to TRBJ1-5, with 8 bases identical to TRBD1. With 4 bases clipped from V and 1 base from J, the junction kept 3 bases outside the gene matches. The CDR3 is 15 residues long. The V gene's germline CDR1 is SEHNR and CDR2 FQNEAQ (reference sequence). CDR3 sequence reads: CASSSDRVSNQPQHF. The CDR3, as DNA: TGTGCCAGCAGCTCGGACAGGGTGAGCAATCAGCCCCAGCATTTT.

The J gene is TRBJ1-4, the V gene TRBV7-8; 12 bases line up with TRBD1. In germline, CDR1 is SGHVS, CDR2 FQNEAQ. V shed 4 bases, J shed 5 bases, and the junction held 5 bases outside the gene matches. The CDR3 loop spans 16 amino acids. The CDR3 DNA follows: TGTGCCAGCAGCTCCGGGACAGGGGGCGCGAATGAAAAACTGTTTTTT. It encodes CASSSGTGGANEKLFF.

The rearrangement uses TRBV29-1 and TRBJ2-2, with D hard to call. V gave up 6 bases and J gave up 6 bases, with 11 bases separating them. The CDR3 is made up of 12 amino acids. From germline, CDR1 is SQVTM and CDR2 ANQGSEA. CDR3 sequence (DNA): TGCAGCGTGGTTATGGGGTCCGGGGAGCTGTTTTTT. It translates to CSVVMGSGELFF.

J is TRBJ2-7 and V is TRBV30; possibly TRBD2 for D (5 bases). This CDR3 has 13 amino acids. V was shortened by 0 bases and J by 3 bases, with 9 bases between the two germline ends. The germline CDR1 and CDR2 sequences are GTSNPN and SVGIG (reference sequence). The CDR3 here is CAWSVGDGYEQYF. The CDR3 bases are TGTGCCTGGAGTGTGGGAGACGGCTACGAGCAGTACTTC.

This chain links TRBV9 with TRBJ1-1; D gene ambiguous. Trimming pared 1 base from V and 1 base from J, leaving 8 bases between. Germline CDR1 is SGDLS and CDR2 is YYNGEE. The CDR3 is 14 residues long. The CDR3 protein is CASSVRYRNTEAFF. For the CDR3, the DNA is TGTGCCAGCAGCGTACGGTACAGGAACACTGAAGCTTTCTTT.

The rearrangement joins TRBV7-9 to TRBJ2-1, with D possibly matching TRBD2 (5 bases). The V gene lost 5 bases and the J gene lost 6 bases, with 11 bases spanning the gap. Per germline, CDR1 SEHNR and CDR2 FQNEAQ (reference sequence). The CDR3 contains 13 residues. This CDR3 is CASSPREANEQFF. In DNA form, the CDR3 reads TGTGCCAGCAGCCCTCGGGAAGCCAATGAGCAGTTCTTC.

In its sample, this clone was seen once. V gene TRBV5-1 combines with J gene TRBJ2-3; D unclear. V was cut by 9 bases and J by 2 bases, with 16 bases left in between. Looked up from germline, CDR1 is SGHRS and CDR2 is YFSETQ. This CDR3 spans 14 amino acids. This CDR3 is CATGDGQSTDTQYF. DNA of the CDR3: TGCGCCACTGGTGACGGCCAATCCACAGATACGCAGTATTTT.

This clone was found a few times. This sample also contains other DNA sequences that code for the same CDR3. The chain couples TRBV6-5 to TRBJ1-1; D not certain. The CDR3 is 13 amino acids. Germline CDR1 reads MNHEY; CDR2 reads SVGAGI. Deletions cut 0 bases from V and 5 bases from J, with 7 bases between. Here the CDR3 DNA reads TGTGCCAGCAGTTACTCCCTAGGAACTGAAGCTTTCTTT. Its translation is CASSYSLGTEAFF.

The rearrangement joins TRBV5-1 to TRBJ2-2, with D possibly being TRBD1 (6 bases). Germline loops: CDR1 SGHRS, CDR2 YFSETQ. Trimming stripped 2 bases from V and 7 bases from J, with 15 bases between. The CDR3 runs to 15 residues. The DNA for the CDR3 is TGCGCCAGCAGCTTTAAACAGGGTTCCGACGGGGAGCTGTTTTTT. As protein: CASSFKQGSDGELFF. Variable domain in full (rest from reference TRBV5-1 and TRBJ2-2): KAGVTQTPRYLIKTRGQQVTLSCSPISGHRSVSWYQQTPGQGLQFLFEYFSETQRNKGNFPGRFSGRQFSNSRSEMNVSTLELGDSALYLCASSFKQGSDGELFFGEGSRLTVL.

The chain recombines TRBV29-1 with TRBJ1-2; D ambiguous. Germline CDR1 SQVTM, CDR2 ANQGSEA. Trimming cost V 0 bases and J 6 bases, with 14 bases left between them. The CDR3 spans 14 residues. This chain's CDR3 is CSVEEGAPSNGYTF. The DNA for the CDR3 is TGCAGCGTTGAAGAGGGAGCTCCCTCCAATGGCTACACCTTC.

This clone occurred once. The chain is built from TRBV7-9 and TRBJ2-1; 9 nucleotides agree with TRBD1. Trimming took 1 base from V and 9 from J; bases not matched to a gene: 4. The germline gives CDR1 SEHNR, CDR2 FQNEAQ (reference sequence). The CDR3 totals 14 residues. The CDR3 DNA sequence: TGTGCCAGCAGCTTAGTGGGACAGGGTGGTGAGCAGTTCTTC. Its protein is CASSLVGQGGEQFF.